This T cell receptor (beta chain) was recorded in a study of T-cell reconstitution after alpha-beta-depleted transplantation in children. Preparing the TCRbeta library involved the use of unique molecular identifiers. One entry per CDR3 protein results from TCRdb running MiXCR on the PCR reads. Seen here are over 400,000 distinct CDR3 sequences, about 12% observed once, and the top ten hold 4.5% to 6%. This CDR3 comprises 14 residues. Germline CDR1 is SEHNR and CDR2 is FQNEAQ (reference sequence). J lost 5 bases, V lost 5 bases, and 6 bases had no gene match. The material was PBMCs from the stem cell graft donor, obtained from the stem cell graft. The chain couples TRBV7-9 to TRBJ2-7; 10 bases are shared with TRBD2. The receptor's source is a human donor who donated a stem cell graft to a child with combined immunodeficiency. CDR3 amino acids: CASSTGTSAHEQYF. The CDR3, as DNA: TGTGCCAGCAGCACCGGGACTAGCGCTCACGAGCAGTACTTC.